The 11 T cell receptor beta chains reported below all come from one sample, sequenced in a study of blood T cell repertoires in COVID-19. Measured with immunoSEQ multiplex PCR; TCRdb has only the in-frame clones, and not every one. This sample has under 150,000 clones, with about three quarters found just once. Specimen: peripheral blood. The receptors stem from a woman between 70 and 85 years old with acute or convalescent COVID-19.

This chain connects TRBV5-4 to TRBJ2-3, with 9 bases lining up with TRBD2. The V gene's germline CDR1 is SGHNT and CDR2 YYREEE (reference sequence). CDR3 length equals 14 residues. With 1 base clipped from V and 8 bases from J, the junction kept 5 bases outside the gene matches. CDR3 DNA sequence: TGTGCCAGCAGCTTGTGGACTAGCGTTGGTACGCAGTATTTT. Translating it yields CASSLWTSVGTQYF. Based on the CDR3 plus reference TRBV5-4 and TRBJ2-3, the full variable domain is ETGVTQSPTHLIKTRGQQVTLRCSSQSGHNTVSWYQQALGQGPQFIFQYYREEENGRGNFPPRFSGLQFPNYSSELNVNALELDDSALYLCASSLWTSVGTQYFGPGTRLTVL.

V is TRBV24-1 and J is TRBJ2-2; no firm D call. The CDR3 is made up of 15 amino acids. Germline V gene sequence: CDR1 KGHDR, CDR2 SFDVKD. V was cut by 3 bases and J by 1 base, with 8 bases left in between. The CDR3 sequence is CATSDAEKNTGELFF. For the CDR3, the DNA is TGTGCCACCAGTGATGCAGAAAAGAACACCGGGGAGCTGTTTTTT.

The CDR3 loop is CASSAHRGQGTEKLFF. The DNA of the CDR3 is TGTGCCAGCAGTGCCCACCGGGGACAGGGAACCGAAAAACTGTTTTTT. V gene TRBV6-1 combines with J gene TRBJ1-4, with 9 nucleotides matching TRBD1. Germline CDR1 MNHNS, CDR2 SASEGT. The CDR3 is 16 amino acids. J lost 8 bases, V lost 4 bases, and 11 bases had no gene match.

The rearrangement joins TRBV27 to TRBJ2-5; TRBD1 agrees at 9 bases. The germline gives CDR1 MNHEY, CDR2 SMNVEV (reference sequence). V lost 0 bases, J lost 5 bases, and 10 bases stayed unmatched. The CDR3 is made up of 17 amino acids. CDR3 sequence (DNA): TGTGCCAGCAGTTTATCGGGACCGGGACAGGGATACGAGACCCAGTACTTC. This encodes CASSLSGPGQGYETQYF.

The V gene is TRBV5-1, the J gene TRBJ2-5, with TRBD1 identical over 7 bases. The germline CDR1 and CDR2 sequences are SGHRS and YFSETQ. J was trimmed by 2 bases and V by 7 bases; bases with no gene match: 5. This CDR3 is built from 13 residues. This CDR3 is CASYRGQQETQYF. CDR3 nucleotides: TGCGCCAGCTACCGGGGACAGCAAGAGACCCAGTACTTC.

This clone was recorded a few times. The rearrangement uses TRBV20-1 and TRBJ2-3, with D possibly TRBD1 on 5 matching bases. CDR3 length equals 11 residues. Per germline, CDR1 DFQATT and CDR2 SNEGSKA (reference sequence). V lost 5 bases and J 5 bases, leaving 8 bases between the germline ends. The CDR3 is CSAQGVDTQYF. In DNA form, the CDR3 reads TGCAGTGCTCAAGGGGTAGATACGCAGTATTTT.

This clone was detected only a few times. This chain connects TRBV14 to TRBJ2-7, with D perhaps TRBD1 (5 bases). CDR1 and CDR2 (germline): SGHDN, FVKESK. The CDR3 length is 13 residues. Trimming left V 4 bases short and J 1 base short, with 8 bases between. The CDR3 nucleotides read TGTGCCAGCAGCCGACAGCTATCCTACGAGCAGTACTTC. Its protein is CASSRQLSYEQYF. Drawing the rest from reference TRBV14 and TRBJ2-7, the complete variable domain is EAGVTQFPSHSVIEKGQTVTLRCDPISGHDNLYWYRRVMGKEIKFLLHFVKESKQDESGMPNNRFLAERTGGTYSTLKVQPAELEDSGVYFCASSRQLSYEQYFGPGTRLTVT.

The rearrangement links TRBV10-3 to TRBJ1-2; 8 nucleotides line up with TRBD1. From germline, CDR1 is ENHRY and CDR2 SYGVKD. The CDR3 is made up of 14 amino acids. After removal of 4 bases from V and 3 bases from J, the junction contained 4 bases not matched to a gene. CDR3 sequence (DNA): TGTGCCATCAGTGGACAGGGGAACGACTATGGCTACACCTTC. This gives the protein CAISGQGNDYGYTF.

This chain links TRBV9 with TRBJ2-1; the match to TRBD2 covers 7 bases. V lost 0 bases and J lost 0; bases outside the gene matches: 3. Germline V gene sequence: CDR1 SGDLS, CDR2 YYNGEE. CDR3 length: 16 residues. The CDR3 is CASSVGGLSSYNEQFF. The CDR3 region has the DNA TGTGCCAGCAGCGTAGGGGGACTAAGCTCCTACAATGAGCAGTTCTTC.

The V and J genes are TRBV28 and TRBJ2-3; 9 bases map to TRBD2. Trimming took 3 bases from V and 2 from J; bases not matched to a gene: 3. CDR3 length equals 15 residues. Germline V CDR1 and CDR2: MDHEN, SYDVKM. The DNA for the CDR3 is TGTGCCAGCAGTTTGGTAGCGGGAGACACAGATACGCAGTATTTT. Protein product: CASSLVAGDTDTQYF.

This clone showed up just a few times. The chain combines TRBV5-1 with TRBJ2-2, with 14 positions matching TRBD2. The germline V gene encodes CDR1 SGHRS and CDR2 YFSETQ. V lost 0 bases and J lost 0; bases outside the gene matches: 7. The CDR3 extends over 20 amino acids. The CDR3 region is CASSLGGLAGEITNTGELFF. CDR3 bases: TGCGCCAGCAGCTTGGGGGGACTAGCGGGAGAGATAACGAACACCGGGGAGCTGTTTTTT.